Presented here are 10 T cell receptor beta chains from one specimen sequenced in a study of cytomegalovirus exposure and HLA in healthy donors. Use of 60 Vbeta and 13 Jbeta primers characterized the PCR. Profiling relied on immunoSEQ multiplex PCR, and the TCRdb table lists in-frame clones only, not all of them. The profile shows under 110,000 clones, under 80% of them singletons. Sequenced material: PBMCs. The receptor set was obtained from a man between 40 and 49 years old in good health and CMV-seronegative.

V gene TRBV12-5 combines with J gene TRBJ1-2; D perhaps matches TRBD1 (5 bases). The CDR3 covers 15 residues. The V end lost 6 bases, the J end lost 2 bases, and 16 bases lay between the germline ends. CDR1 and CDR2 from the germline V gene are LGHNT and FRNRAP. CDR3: CASGEGPGRNYGYTF. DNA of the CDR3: TGTGCTAGTGGGGAGGGCCCAGGGAGGAACTATGGCTACACCTTC.

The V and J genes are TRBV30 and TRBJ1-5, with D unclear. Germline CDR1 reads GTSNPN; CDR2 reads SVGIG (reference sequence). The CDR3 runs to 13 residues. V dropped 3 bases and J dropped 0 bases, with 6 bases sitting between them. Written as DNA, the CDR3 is TGTGCCTGGAGCGGGGATAGCAATCAGCCCCAGCATTTT. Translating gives CAWSGDSNQPQHF.

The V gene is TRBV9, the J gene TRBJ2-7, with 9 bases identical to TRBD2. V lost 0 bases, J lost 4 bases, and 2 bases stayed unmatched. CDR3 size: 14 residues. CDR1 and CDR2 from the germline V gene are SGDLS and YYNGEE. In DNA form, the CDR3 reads TGTGCCAGCAGCGTAGCGAGCGGGGGGTACGAGCAGTACTTC. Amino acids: CASSVASGGYEQYF.

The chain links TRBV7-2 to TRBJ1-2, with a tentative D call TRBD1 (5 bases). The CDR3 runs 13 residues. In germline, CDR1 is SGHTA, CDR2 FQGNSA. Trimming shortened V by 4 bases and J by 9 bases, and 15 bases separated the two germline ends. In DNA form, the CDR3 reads TGTGCCAGCAGCTCCAGGGTCCCACTAAGCTACACCTTC. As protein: CASSSRVPLSYTF. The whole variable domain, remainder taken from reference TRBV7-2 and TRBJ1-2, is GAGVSQSPSNKVTEKGKDVELRCDPISGHTALYWYRQSLGQGLEFLIYFQGNSAPDKSGLPSDRFSAERTGGSVSTLTIQRTQQEDSAVYLCASSSRVPLSYTFGSGTRLTVV.

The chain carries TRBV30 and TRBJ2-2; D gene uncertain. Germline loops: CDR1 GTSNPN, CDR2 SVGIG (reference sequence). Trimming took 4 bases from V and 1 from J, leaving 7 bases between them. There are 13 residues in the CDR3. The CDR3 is CAWTLGNTGELFF. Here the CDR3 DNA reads TGTGCCTGGACGCTCGGGAACACCGGGGAGCTGTTTTTT.

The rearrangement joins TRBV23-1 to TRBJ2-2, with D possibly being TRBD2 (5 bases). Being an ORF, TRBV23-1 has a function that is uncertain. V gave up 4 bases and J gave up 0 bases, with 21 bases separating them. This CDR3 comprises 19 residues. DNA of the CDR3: TGCGCCAGCAGTCGGTTGTACCGCGGGCGACGATCGAACACCGGGGAGCTGTTTTTT. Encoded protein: CASSRLYRGRRSNTGELFF.

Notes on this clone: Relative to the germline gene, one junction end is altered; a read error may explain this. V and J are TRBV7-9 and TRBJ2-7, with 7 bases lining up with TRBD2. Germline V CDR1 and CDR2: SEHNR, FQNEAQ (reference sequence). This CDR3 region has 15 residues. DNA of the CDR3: TGTTCCAGCAGCTTAGGTCGGGACTACTCCTACGAGCAGTACTTC. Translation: CSSSLGRDYSYEQYF.

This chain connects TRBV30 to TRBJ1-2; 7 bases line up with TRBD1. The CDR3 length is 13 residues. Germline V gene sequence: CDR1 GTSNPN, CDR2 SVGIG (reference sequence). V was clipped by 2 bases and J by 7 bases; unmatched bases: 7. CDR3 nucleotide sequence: TGTGCCTGGAGTCTAGACAGGGTTAGTGGCTACACCTTC. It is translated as CAWSLDRVSGYTF.

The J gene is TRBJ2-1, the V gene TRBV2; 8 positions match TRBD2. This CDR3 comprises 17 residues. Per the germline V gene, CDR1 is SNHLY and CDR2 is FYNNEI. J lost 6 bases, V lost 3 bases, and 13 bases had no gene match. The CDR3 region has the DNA TGTGCCAGCAGTGAGGGGGGCGGGGGGCGAAGGATCAATGAGCAGTTCTTC. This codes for CASSEGGGGRRINEQFF. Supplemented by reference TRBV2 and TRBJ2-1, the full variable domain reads EPEVTQTPSHQVTQMGQEVILRCVPISNHLYFYWYRQILGQKVEFLVSFYNNEISEKSEIFDDQFSVERPDGSNFTLKIRSTKLEDSAMYFCASSEGGGGRRINEQFFGPGTRLTVL.

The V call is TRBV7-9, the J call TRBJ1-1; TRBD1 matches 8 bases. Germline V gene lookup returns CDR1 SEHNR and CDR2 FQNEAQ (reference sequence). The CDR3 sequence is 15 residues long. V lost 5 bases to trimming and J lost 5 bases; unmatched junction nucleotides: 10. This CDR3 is CASSPKPRGRTEAFF. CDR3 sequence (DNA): TGTGCCAGCAGCCCTAAACCCAGGGGGCGAACTGAAGCTTTCTTT.